The entry that follows covers one TCR beta chain sequence. The CDR3 contains 14 residues. Germline-derived CDR1 and CDR2 are WNHNN and SYGVQD (reference sequence). After removal of 6 bases from V and 5 bases from J, the junction contained 8 bases not matched to a gene. This record comes from a study of cytomegalovirus exposure and HLA in healthy donors. Use of 60 Vbeta and 13 Jbeta primers characterized the PCR. TCRdb's copy holds only in-frame clones and misses some; the assay was immunoSEQ multiplex PCR. Among 150,000 to 200,000 clones listed, over 60% were seen once. The source is a girl between 5 and 17 years old in good health and CMV-seronegative. Sequenced material: PBMCs. This chain links TRBV10-1 with TRBJ2-7; 9 bases map to TRBD1. Here the CDR3 DNA reads TGCGCCAGCAGCGAGGGACAGGGTTTGGACGAGCAGTACTTC. Its translation is CASSEGQGLDEQYF.